This TCR beta chain was identified during a study of T cell responses to AZD1222 COVID-19 vaccine. Libraries were prepared by immunoSEQ multiplex PCR; TCRdb keeps only in-frame clonotypes and omits some of them. This table has 60,000 to 90,000 clones, 65% to 80% appearing once. The CDR3 has 15 residues. Trimming stripped 8 bases from V and 3 bases from J, with 14 bases between. Germline CDR1 reads MDHEN; CDR2 reads SYDVKM. The rearrangement joins TRBV28 to TRBJ1-6; D ambiguous. The starting material was peripheral blood, obtained 28 days after the second dose of the MenACWY control vaccine. The receptor comes from an adult who received the MenACWY meningococcal vaccine as a control. The CDR3 loop reads CASGTSTGYNSPLHF. CDR3 in DNA: TGTGCCAGCGGAACCTCGACGGGCTATAATTCACCCCTCCACTTT.